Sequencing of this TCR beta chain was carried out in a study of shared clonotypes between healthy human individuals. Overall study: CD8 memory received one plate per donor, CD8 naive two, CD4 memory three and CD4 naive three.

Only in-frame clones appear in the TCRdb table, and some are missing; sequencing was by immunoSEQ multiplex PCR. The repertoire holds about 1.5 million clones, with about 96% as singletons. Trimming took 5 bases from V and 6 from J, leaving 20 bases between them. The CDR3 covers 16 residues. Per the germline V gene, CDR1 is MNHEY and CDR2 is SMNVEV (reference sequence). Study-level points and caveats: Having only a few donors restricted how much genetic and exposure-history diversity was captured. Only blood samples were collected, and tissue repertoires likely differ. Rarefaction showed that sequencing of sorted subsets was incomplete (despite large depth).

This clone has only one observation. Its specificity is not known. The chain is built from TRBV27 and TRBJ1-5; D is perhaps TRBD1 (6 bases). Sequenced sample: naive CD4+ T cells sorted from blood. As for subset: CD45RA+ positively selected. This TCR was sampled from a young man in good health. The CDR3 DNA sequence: TGTGCCAGCAGTCCCTATCGGACAGCAGGGGTTCAGCCCCAGCATTTT. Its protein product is CASSPYRTAGVQPQHF.